These 10 T cell receptor beta chains came from one sample sequenced in a study of blood T cell repertoires in COVID-19. TCRdb's copy holds only in-frame clones and misses some; the assay was immunoSEQ multiplex PCR. This table has a few hundred thousand clones, roughly 90% appearing once. Sequenced material: peripheral blood. The receptors originated from a woman in her twenties or thirties with COVID-19, enrolled during active disease.

This chain uses TRBV19 with TRBJ1-1; the match to TRBD1 covers 8 bases. This CDR3 contains 13 residues. With V trimmed by 7 bases and J by 9 bases, 10 bases remained unmatched. CDR1 and CDR2 from the germline V gene are LNHDA and SQIVND (reference sequence). Written as DNA, the CDR3 is TGTGCCAGTACCCCGGACAGGGTTGACAAAGCTTTCTTT. Residues: CASTPDRVDKAFF.

This chain links TRBV7-9 with TRBJ2-5; 8 positions agree with TRBD2. CDR3 size: 17 residues. Germline assignment: CDR1 SEHNR and CDR2 FQNEAQ (reference sequence). The trim removed 1 base at V and 1 base at J, leaving 8 bases unmatched. For the CDR3, the DNA is TGTGCCAGCAGCTTAGGAGCCCTGACTAGCGCCCAAGAGACCCAGTACTTC. Amino acids: CASSLGALTSAQETQYF.

The chain recombines TRBV21-1 with TRBJ2-5; the table calls TRBD2, which could not be checked here. TRBV21-1 has pseudogene status. The CDR3 is 15 residues long. The DNA for the CDR3 is TGTGCCAGCAGCAAACGTCGCCAACTCCCTGGGACCCAGTACTTC. It translates to CASSKRRQLPGTQYF.

This clone was picked up a small number of times. The chain links TRBV15 to TRBJ2-6, with 7 nucleotides matching TRBD1. The length of the CDR3 is 15 residues. From germline, CDR1 is LNHNV and CDR2 YYDKDF (reference sequence). The V segment lost 4 bases and the J segment 3 bases; nucleotides outside the gene matches: 3. DNA for the CDR3: TGTGCCACCAGCATTGACAGGGTTGGGGCCAACGTCCTGACTTTC. Amino acids: CATSIDRVGANVLTF.

The chain is built from TRBV19 and TRBJ1-4, with D possibly matching TRBD1 (5 bases). There are 14 residues in the CDR3. V was pared by 4 bases and J by 6 bases, with 12 bases between. CDR1 is LNHDA and CDR2 is SQIVND in the germline V gene (reference sequence). The CDR3 coding sequence is TGTGCCAGTAGTAACAGGCGCCCTCATGAAAAACTGTTTTTT. Protein: CASSNRRPHEKLFF.

The CDR3 DNA sequence: TGTGCCAGCAGATGGATAGCGGGAAGTAACAATGAGCAGTTCTTC. This sequence encodes CASRWIAGSNNEQFF. V gene TRBV6-5 combines with J gene TRBJ2-1; 8 nucleotides match TRBD2. Trimming cost V 6 bases and J 5 bases; bases outside gene matches: 9. CDR1 and CDR2 (germline): MNHEY, SVGAGI. This CDR3 contains 15 residues.

This clone was detected only a few times. V is TRBV7-6 and J is TRBJ1-1; D is unresolved. The CDR3 sequence is 14 residues long. The ends were cut back, 2 bases at V and 7 bases at J, with 14 bases in the middle. CDR1 is SGHVS, CDR2 FNYEAQ, per germline. This CDR3 reads CASSLNPTGNEAFF. The CDR3 bases are TGTGCCAGCAGCTTAAACCCGACGGGAAATGAAGCTTTCTTT.

As regards this clone: The sample has other DNA sequences that encode this CDR3 too. CDR3 amino acids: CASSRTGWQETQYF. Here the CDR3 DNA reads TGTGCCAGCTCACGTACAGGGTGGCAGGAGACCCAGTACTTC. The gene calls are TRBV18 and TRBJ2-5; weak D call: TRBD1 (6 bases). V lost 4 bases and J lost 5, with 14 bases in between. The CDR3 extends over 14 amino acids. CDR1 KGHSH and CDR2 LQKENI come from the germline V gene.

This clone has just one count. The chain joins TRBV5-5 to TRBJ1-3; 7 bases align to TRBD1. The germline CDR1 and CDR2 sequences are SGHKS and YYEKEE (reference sequence). This CDR3 comprises 17 residues. V lost 4 bases to trimming and J lost 0 bases; unmatched junction nucleotides: 10. The CDR3 nucleotides are TGTGCCAGCAGCCTAATGGGACAGTTTAGCTCTGGAAACACCATATATTTT. It specifies CASSLMGQFSSGNTIYF.

The CDR3 bases are TGTGCCAGCAGTATGAGGACTAGCTCAAGTTACGAGCAGTTCTTC. Encoded protein: CASSMRTSSSYEQFF. V is TRBV2 and J is TRBJ2-1, with TRBD2 matching over 8 bases. With V trimmed by 5 bases and J by 10 bases, 13 bases remained unmatched. This CDR3 spans 15 amino acids. The germline gives CDR1 SNHLY, CDR2 FYNNEI.